This T cell receptor beta chain was identified in a study of Tregs in tolerant kidney transplant recipients. Study-wide points: Biological reproducibility was not directly addressed in this study. Validation in larger populations is needed because few patients were studied.

Related graft donors supplied nonmyeloablative bone marrow transplants, and mixed chimerism was transient. Regarding this clone: As yet, its antigen is unknown. The same CDR3 also results from other DNA sequences found in this sample.

Libraries were prepared by immunoSEQ multiplex PCR; TCRdb keeps only in-frame clonotypes and omits some of them. The sample has about 22,000 clones, around 85% seen once; the top ten hold about 25%. CDR1 and CDR2 from the germline V gene are MNHEY and SVGAGI. The length of the CDR3 is 14 residues. Losses at the gene ends were 5 bases for V and 5 bases for J; bases not matched to a gene: 7. The sequence was collected from a human patient who received a combined kidney and bone marrow transplant. Some T cells may be the graft donor's. V and J are TRBV6-5 and TRBJ2-7; 9 positions agree with TRBD1. Material: CD8+ T cells from blood (PBMCs), obtained 6 months after the transplant. The CDR3 nucleotides read TGTGCCAGCAGTCCCACCGGGACAGGGAACGAGCAGTACTTC. Its translation: CASSPTGTGNEQYF.